The source of this T cell receptor (beta chain) is a study of cytomegalovirus exposure and HLA in healthy donors. V lost 4 bases, J lost 2 bases, and 7 bases lay in between. Germline CDR1 reads MDHEN; CDR2 reads SYDVKM. The CDR3 contains 13 residues. Primers: 60 Vbeta forward and 13 Jbeta reverse. Sequencing used immunoSEQ multiplex PCR; TCRdb keeps in-frame clones, though not all of them. Among roughly 200,000 clones listed, more than 75% were seen once. The sequence was obtained from a man under 40 in good health and CMV-seronegative. Source material: PBMCs. The V gene is TRBV28, the J gene TRBJ2-3; D is ambiguous. The CDR3 region is CASSSHNTDTQYF. CDR3 DNA sequence: TGTGCCAGCAGTTCCCACAACACAGATACGCAGTATTTT.